This entry is about one T cell receptor beta chain. What it recognizes is unknown. This sample stems from a study of CD8+CD57+ T cells in acquired aplastic anemia. In the study overall: Sorted CD4+ and CD8+ cells gave a mean 3.2 ug DNA, range about 0.19 to 27.4 ug. Healthy donors yielded roughly 9.8 million CD4+ cell reads on average.

Genomic DNA, serving as template, underwent TCR beta VDJ and CDR3 profiling. One entry per CDR3 protein results from TCRdb running MiXCR on the reads. Of about 48,000 distinct CDR3 sequences listed, 70% to 80% are singletons. V lost 5 bases and J lost 7, with 6 bases in between. The CDR3 has 11 residues. In germline, CDR1 is SEHNR, CDR2 FQNEAQ (reference sequence). Study observations and caveats: Patients and controls shared some 29 CD8+ CDR3 sequences, which appeared highly expressed in patients and within their immunodominant clones.

The clonotype was recovered from a human donor in good health, serving as a control. The V gene is TRBV7-9, the J gene TRBJ2-1; perhaps TRBD2 as D (5 bases). Sequencing was carried out using sorted CD4+, CD8+, or CD8+CD57+ T cells (not recorded which) from PBMCs. The CDR3 sequence: CASSRGNEQFF. The CDR3 nucleotides are TGTGCCAGCAGCCGAGGGAATGAGCAGTTCTTC.